The 10 T cell receptor beta chains in this list originate from one sample, sequenced in a study of T cell changes during pregnancy in multiple sclerosis. The table came from immunoSEQ multiplex PCR; TCRdb's copy has only in-frame clones and leaves some out. The repertoire holds 100,000 or so clones, approximately 94% seen once, with 1% to 1.5% in the top ten. The specimen comprised peripheral blood, sampled in the second trimester of pregnancy. The receptor set was obtained from a female donor with multiple sclerosis, enrolled in a pregnancy study.

The chain is built from TRBV5-1 and TRBJ1-1; D is uncertain. The germline CDR1 and CDR2 sequences are SGHRS and YFSETQ. V gave up 4 bases and J gave up 5 bases, with 15 bases separating them. The CDR3 has 14 residues. DNA of the CDR3: TGCGCCAGCAGCCCGGAAGATGCGGAGACTGAAGCTTTCTTT. Amino acid sequence: CASSPEDAETEAFF.

This chain links TRBV11-2 with TRBJ2-7, with a tentative D call TRBD2 (6 bases). Trimming removed 1 base at V and 2 bases at J, with 9 bases between. Germline V gene sequence: CDR1 SGHAT, CDR2 FQNNGV. The CDR3 length is 14 residues. The CDR3 sequence: CASSLGSGPYEQYF. CDR3 nucleotides: TGTGCCAGCAGCTTAGGTAGCGGTCCCTACGAGCAGTACTTC.

The chain is built from TRBV19 and TRBJ1-1; TRBD1 matches at 9 bases. The germline V gene has CDR1 LNHDA and CDR2 SQIVND (reference sequence). Trimming cost V 5 bases and J 5 bases; bases outside gene matches: 9. The CDR3 extends over 15 amino acids. CDR3 nucleotide sequence: TGTGCCAGTAGTGCAAGGGACAGGGTGTGGACTGAAGCTTTCTTT. Its translation: CASSARDRVWTEAFF.

J is TRBJ2-7 and V is TRBV18, with D maybe TRBD1 (6 bases). The CDR3 spans 14 residues. Germline assignment: CDR1 KGHSH and CDR2 LQKENI. V was cut by 6 bases and J by 3 bases, with 15 bases left in between. The CDR3 protein is CASSQLMDSYEQYF. The CDR3 bases are TGTGCCAGCTCTCAGTTAATGGACAGCTACGAGCAGTACTTC.

Details on this clone: The identical CDR3 is also encoded by other nucleotide sequences in the sample. The chain combines TRBV29-1 with TRBJ1-2, with 10 bases that match TRBD1. This CDR3 is 15 amino acids long. CDR1 and CDR2 from the germline V gene are SQVTM and ANQGSEA. J was trimmed by 3 bases and V by 1 base; bases with no gene match: 5. The CDR3 is CSVEGGTGADYGYTF. CDR3 bases: TGCAGCGTTGAAGGCGGGACAGGGGCCGACTATGGCTACACCTTC.

The chain has TRBV2 and TRBJ1-4; tentative D call: TRBD1 (5 bases). The germline V gene has CDR1 SNHLY and CDR2 FYNNEI. The germline V and J ends were trimmed by 2 bases and 7 bases, with 14 bases remaining between them. The length of the CDR3 is 15 residues. Written as DNA, the CDR3 is TGTGCCAGCAGTGAACTAGGGGCAGGAATTGAAAAACTGTTTTTT. It translates to CASSELGAGIEKLFF.

V is TRBV19 and J is TRBJ2-3, with D uncertain. The germline V and J ends were trimmed by 1 base and 3 bases, with 2 bases remaining between them. Germline V gives CDR1 LNHDA, CDR2 SQIVND (reference sequence). The CDR3 sequence is 12 residues long. CDR3 loop: CASSIATDTQYF. CDR3 DNA: TGTGCCAGTAGTATAGCTACAGATACGCAGTATTTT. The entire variable domain, with the rest obtained from reference TRBV19 and TRBJ2-3, is as follows: DGGITQSPKYLFRKEGQNVTLSCEQNLNHDAMYWYRQDPGQGLRLIYYSQIVNDFQKGDIAEGYSVSREKKESFPLTVTSAQKNPTAFYLCASSIATDTQYFGPGTRLTVL.

J is TRBJ1-1 and V is TRBV28; 7 positions match TRBD1. The ends lost 5 bases at V and 2 bases at J; junction bases unmatched: 5. This CDR3 comprises 14 residues. Germline V gene data show CDR1 as MDHEN and CDR2 as SYDVKM. The DNA of the CDR3 is TGTGCCAGCAGTACGGGACAGAGCAACACTGAAGCTTTCTTT. Translated: CASSTGQSNTEAFF.

The rearrangement uses TRBV25-1 and TRBJ1-1, with D unclear. This CDR3 is built from 16 residues. Trimming pared 1 base from V and 6 bases from J, leaving 18 bases between. Germline V gives CDR1 MGHDK, CDR2 SYGVNS. CDR3 amino acids: CASSESGGGGIAEAFF. CDR3 bases: TGTGCCAGCAGTGAATCCGGCGGAGGAGGTATTGCTGAAGCTTTCTTT. Combining the CDR3 with reference TRBV25-1 and TRBJ1-1 gives the whole variable domain EADIYQTPRYLVIGTGKKITLECSQTMGHDKMYWYQQDPGMELHLIHYSYGVNSTEKGDLSSESTVSRIRTEHFPLTLESARPSHTSQYLCASSESGGGGIAEAFFGQGTRLTVV.

The chain recombines TRBV7-3 with TRBJ2-5, with 12 bases fitting TRBD2. CDR3 length: 16 residues. Per germline, CDR1 SGHTA and CDR2 FQGTGA. Trimming cost V 5 bases and J 2 bases; bases outside gene matches: 6. In DNA, the CDR3 is TGTGCCAGCAGCCTCCAGACTAGCGGGGGACAAGAGACCCAGTACTTC. It translates to CASSLQTSGGQETQYF.